These 7 T cell receptor beta chains were sequenced from one sample in a study of blood T cell repertoires in COVID-19 (dated by TCRdb to about 2020). The method behind the library was the immunoSEQ multiplex PCR assay. TCRdb obtained this table from immuneACCESS and retained in-frame rearrangements with V and J assigned. These tables miss some clones; where compared with another copy, unresolved V genes account for less than half of the shortfall, and the remainder is unexplained. A total of fewer than 200,000 clones appear in this sample, approximately 84% of them only once. 7.7% of the sample is taken by the ten largest. Sequenced input: peripheral blood. The receptors were gathered from a man aged 35-49 years who had recovered from COVID-19.

This chain links TRBV28 with TRBJ2-7; the D gene is possibly TRBD1 (5 bases). The CDR3 extends over 13 amino acids. Trimming cost V 6 bases and J 3 bases, with 12 bases left between them. Germline CDR1 MDHEN, CDR2 SYDVKM. For the CDR3, the DNA is TGTGCCAGCAGCTTCAGGGTGAACTACGAGCAGTACTTC. Protein product: CASSFRVNYEQYF.

The V gene is TRBV7-9, the J gene TRBJ1-2; 7 nucleotides match TRBD1. V was pared by 5 bases and J by 8 bases, with 8 bases of the junction left unmatched. Germline V lookup: CDR1 SEHNR, CDR2 FQNEAQ (reference sequence). CDR3 size: 13 residues. The CDR3 bases are TGTGCCAGCAGCAGTCAGGGGGTTAGAGGCTACACCTTC. This translates into CASSSQGVRGYTF.

This sequence joins TRBV9 and TRBJ1-2; 7 bases agree with TRBD1. The CDR3 has 15 residues. The V gene's germline CDR1 is SGDLS and CDR2 YYNGEE. Trimming removed 2 bases from V and 3 bases from J; junction bases left unmatched: 7. Here the CDR3 reads CASSVDRASDYGYTF. The CDR3 region has the DNA TGTGCCAGCAGCGTCGACAGGGCAAGCGACTATGGCTACACCTTC.

The chain is built from TRBV9 and TRBJ2-2; D may be TRBD2 (5 bases). Looked up from germline, CDR1 is SGDLS and CDR2 is YYNGEE. With 1 base removed from V and 0 bases from J, the gap between germline ends came to 7 bases. CDR3 length: 15 residues. The chain's CDR3 is CASSVPAANTGELFF. CDR3 nucleotides: TGTGCCAGCAGCGTACCAGCGGCGAACACCGGGGAGCTGTTTTTT.

This clone was seen only once. The chain uses TRBV12-3 or TRBV12-4 and TRBJ2-1; tentatively, D is TRBD1 (5 bases). Trimming pared 5 bases from V and 3 bases from J, leaving 8 bases between. CDR3 length: 13 amino acids. CDR3 nucleotides: TGTGCCAGCAGTACACAGGACTACAATGAGCAGTTCTTC. Encoded protein: CASSTQDYNEQFF.

The CDR3 protein is CASSRQGRSYNEQFF. CDR3 DNA: TGTGCCAGCAGCCGACAGGGCCGGAGCTACAATGAGCAGTTCTTC. The chain uses TRBV9 and TRBJ2-1; 7 positions match TRBD1. The CDR3 covers 15 residues. Trimming at V came to 4 bases and at J to 3 bases, leaving 7 bases not matched to a gene. Germline V gene lookup returns CDR1 SGDLS and CDR2 YYNGEE.

A few counts support this clone. The chain carries TRBV30 and TRBJ1-3; a possible D gene is TRBD1 (5 bases). V lost 5 bases to trimming and J lost 0 bases, with 8 bases between them. The CDR3 totals 13 residues. The germline CDR1 and CDR2 sequences are GTSNPN and SVGIG (reference sequence). DNA for the CDR3: TGTGCCTGGCGACAGTTCTCTGGAAACACCATATATTTT. Translated, it gives CAWRQFSGNTIYF.